The 22 T cell receptor beta chains in this list originate from one sample, sequenced in a study of beta chain features in type 1 diabetes. Since all of the isolated RNA was reverse transcribed, expressed TCRB transcripts were what got sequenced. Libraries were prepared by immunoSEQ multiplex PCR; TCRdb keeps only in-frame clonotypes and omits some of them. The sample holds 300,000 to 350,000 clones, around a fifth seen once. The sequencing sample was made of naive CD4+ T cells from blood. These receptors were collected from a woman aged 18-29 years in good health.

V and J are TRBV27 and TRBJ2-5, with 10 bases identical to TRBD2. Looked up from germline, CDR1 is MNHEY and CDR2 is SMNVEV (reference sequence). This CDR3 has 16 residues. After removal of 5 bases from V and 1 base from J, the junction contained 7 bases not matched to a gene. The CDR3 DNA reads as TGTGCCAGCAGTCCCTTAGCGGGGGGATTCCAAGAGACCCAGTACTTC. Its translation: CASSPLAGGFQETQYF.

This clone has a handful of counts. The V gene is TRBV29-1, the J gene TRBJ2-7; 7 bases fit TRBD2. The CDR3 sequence is 13 residues long. Unmatched junction bases numbered 5, after V lost 2 bases and J lost 4 bases. Per the germline V gene, CDR1 is SQVTM and CDR2 is ANQGSEA. CDR3 bases: TGCAGCGTTGAATCCAGGGAGGGGTACGAGCAGTACTTC. It encodes CSVESREGYEQYF.

The sample holds a few counts of this clone. J is TRBJ1-2 and V is TRBV5-6, with unresolved D. Germline CDR1 is SGHDT and CDR2 is YYEEEE. Trimming removed 2 bases from V and 2 bases from J, with 7 bases in between. The CDR3 is 13 residues long. CDR3: CASSFRSNYGYTF. CDR3 coding DNA: TGTGCCAGCAGCTTCCGGTCCAACTATGGCTACACCTTC.

This clone was observed a few times. This chain links TRBV29-1 with TRBJ1-1; D may be TRBD1 (6 bases). Trimming took 7 bases from V and 10 from J, leaving 16 bases between them. This CDR3 has 11 residues. Germline V lookup: CDR1 SQVTM, CDR2 ANQGSEA. In DNA, the CDR3 is TGCAGCGCACGGGGGGGCTCGGTAGCTTTCTTT. Its protein is CSARGGSVAFF.

The V call is TRBV5-4, the J call TRBJ2-5; tentative D call: TRBD1 (6 bases). V lost 1 base, J lost 4 bases, and 11 bases lay in between. The CDR3 length is 14 residues. Germline-derived CDR1 and CDR2 are SGHNT and YYREEE (reference sequence). The CDR3 spells CASSLRGGAETQYF. In DNA form, the CDR3 reads TGTGCCAGCAGCTTGAGAGGGGGAGCAGAGACCCAGTACTTC.

The CDR3 DNA reads TGTGCCAGTATGATGGGGGCTAGCACAGATACGCAGTATTTT. It yields the protein CASMMGASTDTQYF. The chain uses TRBV19 and TRBJ2-3; the D gene is possibly TRBD1 (6 bases). The CDR3 extends over 14 amino acids. CDR1 and CDR2 (germline): LNHDA, SQIVND (reference sequence). The V end was cut by 7 bases, the J end by 0 bases, with 11 bases between.

The chain is built from TRBV5-1 and TRBJ2-2, with D perhaps TRBD1 (5 bases). Germline V lookup: CDR1 SGHRS, CDR2 YFSETQ. Between the trimmed V and J ends, which lost 2 bases and 3 bases, there was a span of 5 bases. The CDR3 length is 13 residues. This CDR3 reads CASSFRDTGELFF. The CDR3 DNA sequence: TGCGCCAGCAGCTTCAGGGACACCGGGGAGCTGTTTTTT.

The V and J genes are TRBV9 and TRBJ1-2, with a possible D match to TRBD1 (6 bases). The CDR3 spans 16 residues. Per the germline V gene, CDR1 is SGDLS and CDR2 is YYNGEE. V lost 0 bases and J lost 8, with 20 bases in between. The CDR3 sequence: CASSVERDGGAYGYTF. The CDR3 bases are TGTGCCAGCAGCGTAGAGCGGGACGGGGGGGCCTACGGCTACACCTTC.

The V call is TRBV5-1, the J call TRBJ2-7, with 14 bases identical to TRBD2. This CDR3 contains 18 residues. Trimming removed 3 bases from V and 3 bases from J; junction bases left unmatched: 11. The germline V gene encodes CDR1 SGHRS and CDR2 YFSETQ. Here the CDR3 reads CASSSGGTSGSQVYEQYF. Written as DNA, the CDR3 is TGCGCCAGCAGCTCAGGAGGGACTAGCGGGAGTCAGGTCTACGAGCAGTACTTC.

This clone occurred a few times. The genes are TRBV18 and TRBJ2-7, with D possibly TRBD1 on 5 matching bases. Germline assignment: CDR1 KGHSH and CDR2 LQKENI. Deletions cut 3 bases from V and 4 bases from J, with 13 bases between. This CDR3 has 14 amino acids. This CDR3 is CASSPLDSEYEQYF. The CDR3 region has the DNA TGTGCCAGCTCACCCTTAGACAGCGAGTACGAGCAGTACTTC.

J is TRBJ2-1 and V is TRBV9; 11 nucleotides match TRBD2. The CDR3 totals 15 residues. CDR1 SGDLS and CDR2 YYNGEE come from the germline V gene. V shed 2 bases and J 9 bases; nucleotides not matched to a gene: 7. Here the CDR3 reads CASSVSGRDRGEQFF. For the CDR3, the DNA is TGTGCCAGCAGCGTTAGCGGGAGGGATCGGGGTGAGCAGTTCTTC.

CDR3 sequence: CASSIQGLGQPQHF. In DNA form, the CDR3 reads TGTGCCAGTAGTATACAGGGGCTGGGTCAGCCCCAGCATTTT. The rearrangement links TRBV19 to TRBJ1-5, with a possible D match to TRBD1 (6 bases). V gave up 2 bases and J gave up 6 bases, with 11 bases separating them. This CDR3 has 14 amino acids. Germline loops: CDR1 LNHDA, CDR2 SQIVND (reference sequence). The variable domain in full, with the rest retrieved from reference TRBV19 and TRBJ1-5, is DGGITQSPKYLFRKEGQNVTLSCEQNLNHDAMYWYRQDPGQGLRLIYYSQIVNDFQKGDIAEGYSVSREKKESFPLTVTSAQKNPTAFYLCASSIQGLGQPQHFGDGTRLSIL.

This clone was detected only a few times. The CDR3 spells CASSSTQGGTTQPQHF. CDR3 nucleotides: TGTGCCAGCAGCTCAACCCAGGGTGGAACAACTCAGCCCCAGCATTTT. The rearrangement joins TRBV7-8 to TRBJ1-5; D is possibly TRBD1 (5 bases). Germline V gene lookup returns CDR1 SGHVS and CDR2 FQNEAQ. The CDR3 spans 16 residues. V lost 4 bases and J lost 6, with 19 bases in between.

The rearrangement links TRBV20-1 to TRBJ1-1, with a tentative D call TRBD1 (6 bases). Trimming cost V 1 base and J 11 bases, with 11 bases left between them. The CDR3 spans 11 residues. Germline lookup yields CDR1 DFQATT and CDR2 SNEGSKA (reference sequence). The CDR3 region has the DNA TGCAGTGCTAGAGGAGGCAGGGGTGCTTTCTTT. This encodes CSARGGRGAFF.

In this sample, this clone turned up a few times. J is TRBJ2-5 and V is TRBV5-1; tentatively, D is TRBD1 (5 bases). V was clipped by 1 base and J by 4 bases, with 11 bases between them. CDR1 is SGHRS, CDR2 YFSETQ, per germline. The CDR3 consists of 14 residues. The CDR3 loop is CASSLQGAGETQYF. The CDR3 nucleotides are TGCGCCAGCAGCTTGCAGGGCGCAGGAGAGACCCAGTACTTC.

A few counts support this clone. The CDR3 reads CARGGTGGTNEQFF. The CDR3 DNA is TGCGCCAGGGGCGGGACAGGGGGTACCAATGAGCAGTTCTTC. This chain joins TRBV4-3 and TRBJ2-1; 11 bases agree with TRBD1. Germline V CDR1 and CDR2: LGHNA, YSLEER. With 9 bases clipped from V and 6 bases from J, the junction kept 7 bases outside the gene matches. The CDR3 extends over 14 amino acids.

This clone was observed a few times. The rearrangement uses TRBV9 and TRBJ2-7; TRBD2 matches 7 bases. From germline, CDR1 is SGDLS and CDR2 YYNGEE. The CDR3 spans 16 residues. The V and J ends lost 2 bases and 0 bases, in that order; junction bases with no gene match: 8. The CDR3 region is CASSVGASGTSYEQYF. CDR3 in DNA: TGTGCCAGCAGCGTTGGCGCTAGCGGAACCTCCTACGAGCAGTACTTC.

The V call is TRBV28, the J call TRBJ2-7; TRBD1 is a possible D gene (5 bases). From germline, CDR1 is MDHEN and CDR2 SYDVKM. The CDR3 sequence is 14 residues long. V lost 7 bases to trimming and J lost 2 bases, with 15 bases between them. The CDR3 reads CASNWHRRAYEQYF. CDR3 nucleotides: TGTGCCAGCAACTGGCATCGCAGGGCCTACGAGCAGTACTTC.

This clone was observed a few times. A read error may account for a junction end that differs from germline. The chain employs TRBV2 and TRBJ2-1; D perhaps matches TRBD1 (6 bases). CDR1 and CDR2 from the germline V gene are SNHLY and FYNNEI. This CDR3 region has 12 residues. The CDR3: CATHPGDKEQFF. DNA for the CDR3: TGTGCCACACATCCAGGGGACAAGGAGCAGTTCTTC.

This clone was detected a few times. J is TRBJ1-5 and V is TRBV7-2; possibly TRBD1 for D (5 bases). Deletions cut 2 bases from V and 6 bases from J, with 8 bases between. This CDR3 is built from 13 residues. Germline CDR1 and CDR2: SGHTA and FQGNSA. CDR3 DNA: TGTGCCAGCAGCTTAACAGGAAGTCAGCCCCAGCATTTT. The encoded protein is CASSLTGSQPQHF.

This clone occurred a few times. This chain links TRBV4-1 with TRBJ1-2, with 9 bases matching TRBD1. The CDR3 is made up of 15 amino acids. Germline V CDR1 and CDR2: MGHRA, YSYEKL. Trimming at V came to 1 base and at J to 6 bases, leaving 6 bases not matched to a gene. The CDR3 sequence: CASSQVAQGADGYTF. In nucleotides, the CDR3 is TGCGCCAGCAGCCAAGTGGCACAGGGGGCCGATGGCTACACCTTC.

The chain combines TRBV7-2 with TRBJ2-1; 8 positions agree with TRBD1. There are 17 residues in the CDR3. The V and J ends lost 5 bases and 4 bases, in that order; junction bases with no gene match: 13. In germline, CDR1 is SGHTA, CDR2 FQGNSA. The CDR3 sequence is CASSLTRTGSPYNEQFF. The DNA of the CDR3 is TGTGCCAGCAGCCTGACCCGGACAGGGTCCCCGTACAATGAGCAGTTCTTC.